A single sample gave rise to the 10 T cell receptor beta chains below, sequenced in a study of cytomegalovirus exposure and HLA in healthy donors. Researchers ran the PCR with 60 Vbeta and 13 Jbeta primers. Generated by immunoSEQ multiplex PCR, the TCRdb table keeps only in-frame clones and is missing some. The data show 150,000 to 200,000 clones, around three quarters seen once. Material for sequencing was PBMCs. The origin of the receptors is a man aged 30-40 years in good health and CMV-seronegative.

The chain has TRBV21-1 and TRBJ2-1; TRBD2, the table's D call, was not compared with the DNA. TRBV21-1 is flagged as a pseudogene. The CDR3 contains 17 residues. CDR3 sequence (DNA): TGTGCCAGCAGCAGTTGGGGAAAGCGGGGCTCCTACAATGAGCAGTTCTTC. Translation: CASSSWGKRGSYNEQFF.

The chain links TRBV11-2 to TRBJ2-7, with D possibly TRBD2 on 5 matching bases. The ends were cut back, 0 bases at V and 3 bases at J, with 12 bases in the middle. The germline V gene has CDR1 SGHAT and CDR2 FQNNGV. The CDR3 loop spans 15 amino acids. CDR3 loop: CASSLDLPDYYEQYF. The CDR3 nucleotides are TGTGCCAGCAGCTTAGATCTCCCAGACTACTACGAGCAGTACTTC.

V is TRBV6-4 and J is TRBJ2-1; TRBD2 might be the D (6 bases). Germline V gene data show CDR1 as MRHNA and CDR2 as SNTAGT. V shed 4 bases and J shed 6 bases, with 16 bases lying between them. The CDR3 consists of 15 residues. DNA of the CDR3: TGTGCCAGCAGTGCATCGCCTAGCGCCGGCAATGAGCAGTTCTTC. It codes for CASSASPSAGNEQFF.

The V and J genes are TRBV10-1 and TRBJ2-1; TRBD2 matches at 12 bases. The CDR3 totals 16 residues. Trimming took 6 bases from V and 0 from J; bases not matched to a gene: 3. CDR1 WNHNN and CDR2 SYGVQD come from the germline V gene (reference sequence). CDR3 DNA sequence: TGCGCCAGCAGCTCGACTAGCGGGAGCTCCTACAATGAGCAGTTCTTC. Residues: CASSSTSGSSYNEQFF.

The V call is TRBV27, the J call TRBJ2-3; tentatively, D is TRBD2 (5 bases). CDR3 length equals 14 residues. V gave up 0 bases and J gave up 6 bases, with 10 bases separating them. In germline, CDR1 is MNHEY, CDR2 SMNVEV (reference sequence). The CDR3 region is CASSLSPPGDTQYF. The CDR3 nucleotides are TGTGCCAGCAGTTTATCCCCACCGGGGGATACGCAGTATTTT.

This clone was detected once. The chain combines TRBV5-1 with TRBJ1-4; D remains unclear. V gave up 0 bases and J gave up 3 bases, with 9 bases separating them. The CDR3 sequence is 15 residues long. Germline values: CDR1 SGHRS, CDR2 YFSETQ. The DNA of the CDR3 is TGCGCCAGCAGCTTGGCCGACGGGGCTAATGAAAAACTGTTTTTT. Residues: CASSLADGANEKLFF.

The chain employs TRBV5-6 and TRBJ2-5; TRBD2 is a possible D gene (6 bases). TRBJ2-7 explains the end of the DNA better; the J call may be wrong. Germline CDR1 and CDR2: SGHDT and YYEEEE. The CDR3 runs to 16 residues. CDR3 amino acids: CASSLWGSGFAYEQYF. CDR3 DNA: TGTGCCAGCAGCTTGTGGGGAAGCGGGTTTGCCTACGAGCAGTACTTC.

This chain links TRBV7-9 with TRBJ2-7, with TRBD1 identical over 9 bases. V dropped 4 bases and J dropped 2; count of bases not matched to a gene: 6. The CDR3 spans 15 residues. Per the germline V gene, CDR1 is SEHNR and CDR2 is FQNEAQ (reference sequence). CDR3 DNA: TGTGCCAGCAGCTCGACAGGGGGTTTCGCCTACGAGCAGTACTTC. The encoded protein is CASSSTGGFAYEQYF. The complete variable domain, with remaining parts taken from reference TRBV7-9 and TRBJ2-7, reads DTGVSQNPRHKITKRGQNVTFRCDPISEHNRLYWYRQTLGQGPEFLTYFQNEAQLEKSRLLSDRFSAERPKGSFSTLEIQRTEQGDSAMYLCASSSTGGFAYEQYFGPGTRLTVT.

The genes are TRBV30 and TRBJ1-2, with D unresolved. The CDR3 consists of 13 residues. Germline V gives CDR1 GTSNPN, CDR2 SVGIG (reference sequence). V shed 0 bases and J shed 4 bases, with 9 bases lying between them. The CDR3 region has the DNA TGTGCCTGGAGTGTTCGGGTTAGCTATGGCTACACCTTC. Its protein product is CAWSVRVSYGYTF.

The chain employs TRBV5-1 and TRBJ2-5; a possible D gene is TRBD2 (5 bases). There are 13 residues in the CDR3. Trimming cost V 0 bases and J 5 bases, with 8 bases left between them. Germline CDR1 is SGHRS and CDR2 is YFSETQ. CDR3 amino acids: CASSLGGFETQYF. The CDR3 coding sequence is TGCGCCAGCAGCTTGGGCGGGTTCGAGACCCAGTACTTC.